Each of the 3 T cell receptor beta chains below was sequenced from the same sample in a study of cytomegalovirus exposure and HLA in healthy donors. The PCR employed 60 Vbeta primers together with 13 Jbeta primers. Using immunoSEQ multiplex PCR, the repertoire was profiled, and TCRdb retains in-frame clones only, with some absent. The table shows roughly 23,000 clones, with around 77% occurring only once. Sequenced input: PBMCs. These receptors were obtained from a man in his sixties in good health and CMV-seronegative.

CDR3 sequence: CASSVAQGQGTDTQYF. In nucleotides, the CDR3 is TGTGCCAGCAGCGTAGCTCAGGGCCAGGGCACAGATACGCAGTATTTT. The chain uses TRBV9 and TRBJ2-3; TRBD1 might be the D (5 bases). Germline V gene sequence: CDR1 SGDLS, CDR2 YYNGEE. This CDR3 has 16 amino acids. Trimming removed 0 bases at V and 1 base at J, with 12 bases between.

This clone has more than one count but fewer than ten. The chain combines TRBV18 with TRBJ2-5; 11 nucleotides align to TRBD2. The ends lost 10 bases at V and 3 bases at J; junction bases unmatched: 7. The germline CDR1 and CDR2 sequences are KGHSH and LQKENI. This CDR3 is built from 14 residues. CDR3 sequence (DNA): TGTGCCACCGCGGGACTAGCGGCGAAAGAGACCCAGTACTTC. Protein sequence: CATAGLAAKETQYF.

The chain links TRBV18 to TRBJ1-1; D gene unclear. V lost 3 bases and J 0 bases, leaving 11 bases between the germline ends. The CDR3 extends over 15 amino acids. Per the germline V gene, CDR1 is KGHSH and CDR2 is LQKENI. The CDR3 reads CASSPPGMVNTEAFF. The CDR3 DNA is TGTGCCAGCTCACCCCCCGGGATGGTGAACACTGAAGCTTTCTTT.